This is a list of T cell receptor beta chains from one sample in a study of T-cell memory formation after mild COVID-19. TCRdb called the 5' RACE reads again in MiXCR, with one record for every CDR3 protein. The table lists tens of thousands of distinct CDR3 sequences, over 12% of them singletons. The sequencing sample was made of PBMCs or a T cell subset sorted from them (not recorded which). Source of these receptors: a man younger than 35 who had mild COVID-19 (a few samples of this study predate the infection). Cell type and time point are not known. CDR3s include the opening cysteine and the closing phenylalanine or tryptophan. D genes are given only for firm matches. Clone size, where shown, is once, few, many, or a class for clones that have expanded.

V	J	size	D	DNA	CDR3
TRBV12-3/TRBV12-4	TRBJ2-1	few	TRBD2	TGTGCCAGCAGTTTACCCCTGTCTAGCGGGGTCAACAATGAGCAGTTCTTC	CASSLPLSSGVNNEQFF
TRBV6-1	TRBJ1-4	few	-	TGTGCCAGCAGCGGGGATTTGGGGATAGGTGGTGAAAAACTGTTTTTT	CASSGDLGIGGEKLFF
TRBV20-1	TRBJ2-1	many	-	TGCAGTGCTATCCTGGGCGTAGGCAATGAGCAGTTCTTC	CSAILGVGNEQFF
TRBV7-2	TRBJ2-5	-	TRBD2	TGTGCCAGCAGCTTACGAGGCGCGGGTCGGGGGGTGTCAGAGACCCAGTACTTC	CASSLRGAGRGVSETQYF
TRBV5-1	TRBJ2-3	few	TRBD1	TGCGCCAGCAGCTTATACCCGGGACAGGGCCCCCAAGATACGCAGTATTTT	CASSLYPGQGPQDTQYF
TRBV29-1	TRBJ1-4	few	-	TGCAGCGTTGAAAGCACGGAATACGAAAAACTGTTTTTT	CSVESTEYEKLFF
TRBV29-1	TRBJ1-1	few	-	TGCAGCGTGCTAGGGGAACCGACTGAAGCTTTCTTT	CSVLGEPTEAFF
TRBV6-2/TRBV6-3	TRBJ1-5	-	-	TGTGCCAGCAGTGGGACCGTAGGGGGGCAGCCCCAGCATTTT	CASSGTVGGQPQHF
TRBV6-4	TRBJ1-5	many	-	TGTGCCAGCAGTGCCGGGAGCAATCAGCCCCAGCATTTT	CASSAGSNQPQHF
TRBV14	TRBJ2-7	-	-	TGTGCCAGCAGCCAAGACTCCAACGAGCAGTACTTC	CASSQDSNEQYF
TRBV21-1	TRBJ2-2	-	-	TGTGCCAGCAGCGCCGACAGGGAGGCCGGGGAGCTGTTTTTT	CASSADREAGELFF
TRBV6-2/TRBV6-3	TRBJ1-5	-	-	TGTGCCAGCAGTTACTCCGCGGTCAATAGCAATCAGCCCCAGCATTTT	CASSYSAVNSNQPQHF
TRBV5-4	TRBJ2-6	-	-	TGTGCCAGCAGCTTCGGGCCTGGGGCCAACGTCCTGACTTTC	CASSFGPGANVLTF
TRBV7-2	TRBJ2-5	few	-	TGTGCCAGCAGCTTAGGCGGCTATCCTTCTCAAGAGACCCAGTACTTC	CASSLGGYPSQETQYF
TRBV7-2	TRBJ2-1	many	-	TGTGCCAGCAGCAGCAATGAGCAGTTCTTC	CASSSNEQFF
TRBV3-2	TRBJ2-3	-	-	TGTGCCAGCAGCCCACAGGAGGCACGGGCAGATACGCAGTATTTT	CASSPQEARADTQYF
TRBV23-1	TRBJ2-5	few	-	TGCGCCAGCAGTCAATCGGGACGTCTCCAAGAGACCCAGTACTTC	CASSQSGRLQETQYF
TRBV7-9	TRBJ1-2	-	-	TGTGCCAGCAGCTCGAGGGGCTATGGCTACACCTTC	CASSSRGYGYTF
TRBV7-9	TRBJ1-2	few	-	TGTGCCAGCAGCTTACCCCAGGGACTACCGCACGATGGCTACACCTTC	CASSLPQGLPHDGYTF
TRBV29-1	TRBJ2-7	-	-	TGCAGCACCATGGACAGTCCCTACGAGCAGTACTTC	CSTMDSPYEQYF
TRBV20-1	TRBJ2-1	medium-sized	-	TGCAGTGCTAGAGATTTGGCGGGGCCCTACAATGAGCAGTTCTTC	CSARDLAGPYNEQFF
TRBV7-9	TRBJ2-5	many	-	TGTGCCAGCAGCTTACCAGGGGCCGGGGAGACCCAGTACTTC	CASSLPGAGETQYF
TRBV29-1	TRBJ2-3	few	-	TGCAGCGTTGAAATGTGGGATACGCAGTATTTT	CSVEMWDTQYF
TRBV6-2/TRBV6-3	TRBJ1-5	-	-	TGTGCCAGCAGACAGGGATTCGGGGAGCCCCAGCATTTT	CASRQGFGEPQHF
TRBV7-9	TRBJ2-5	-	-	TGTGCCAGCAGCTCACGTAGGGAAGAGACCCAGTACTTC	CASSSRREETQYF
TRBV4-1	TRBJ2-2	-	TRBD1	TGCGCCAGCAGCCGGGACAGGTTCCTAACCGGGGAGCTGTTTTTT	CASSRDRFLTGELFF
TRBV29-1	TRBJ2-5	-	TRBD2	TGCAGCGTTGGGTCAGGGGTCGGGGGGGCGGCTGGCGAGACCCAGTACTTC	CSVGSGVGGAAGETQYF
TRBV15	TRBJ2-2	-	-	TGTGCCACCAGCAGAGAGAGGACGACCGGGGAGCTGTTTTTT	CATSRERTTGELFF
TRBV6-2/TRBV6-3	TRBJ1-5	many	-	TGTGCCAGCAGTAGGGCCGAGTCCCTTTCGTCTCAGCCCCAGCATTTT	CASSRAESLSSQPQHF
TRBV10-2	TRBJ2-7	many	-	TGCGCCAGCAGTGGACCGCAGGACTACGAGCAGTACTTC	CASSGPQDYEQYF
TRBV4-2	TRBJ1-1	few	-	TGTGCCAGCAGCCTGAGCTTGACGTCCATCACTGAAGCTTTCTTT	CASSLSLTSITEAFF
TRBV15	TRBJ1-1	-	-	TGTGCCACCAGCAGAGCTGGGTTGACAGGTGAAGCTTTCTTT	CATSRAGLTGEAFF
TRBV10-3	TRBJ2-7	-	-	TGTGCCATCAGTGGGGACGGGGCCGAGCAGTACTTC	CAISGDGAEQYF